This T cell receptor (beta chain) derives from a study of blood T cell repertoires in COVID-19. Donors of Cohort 3 who recovered were those that had two negative PCRs, clearance, or symptom resolution. Profiled with immunoSEQ multiplex PCR; TCRdb holds only in-frame clones, not every one. The sample records nearly 350,000 clones, roughly 87% being singletons. The germline CDR1 and CDR2 sequences are MGHRA and YSYEKL. V lost 3 bases and J lost 7, with 13 bases in between. The CDR3 runs to 15 residues. This clone was counted once. The sequence came from a woman aged 25 to 45 who had recovered from COVID-19. The chain carries TRBV4-1 and TRBJ1-6, with a tentative D call TRBD1 (6 bases). Source material: PBMCs or T cells enriched from blood (not recorded which). The CDR3 bases are TGCGCCAGCAGCCAGGGGGGGCAGGGGAATTCACCCCTCCACTTT. This codes for CASSQGGQGNSPLHF.